This TCR beta chain originates from a study of response to subunit inactivated influenza vaccine. Notes on the study in general: The authors put forward the suggestion that each seasonal influenza vaccination may bring in only a limited number of new T cells.

The length of the CDR3 is 11 residues. CDR1 and CDR2 (germline): SGHDN, FVKESK. Trimming removed 6 bases from V and 7 bases from J, with 9 bases in between. A note on this clonotype: Its specificity is unknown.

Each CDR3 protein gets one entry after TCRdb re-called the RT-PCR reads with MiXCR. Of 550,000 to 800,000 distinct CDR3 sequences detected, about 15% appear once; the ten largest clones hold around 7%. The starting material was PBMCs from blood, obtained around 15 days before vaccination. The source of this sequence is a man in his forties or fifties who received an inactivated influenza vaccine. The genes are TRBV14 and TRBJ1-1; D gene unclear. CDR3 sequence reads: CASRSYGEAFF. CDR3 bases: TGTGCCAGCAGGAGTTACGGTGAAGCTTTCTTT.